This T cell receptor beta chain was sequenced in a study of beta chain features in type 1 diabetes (dated 2018 in TCRdb). In the study overall: Patients and healthy donors did not differ in mean age, gender distribution, total cell number or subset yield. Across all samples, 107,917,701 sorted cells were examined, and cell number per subset correlated strongly with RNA yield. The study compared the TCRB repertoires of sorted circulating CD4+ T cell subsets in recently diagnosed type 1 diabetes patients with those in matched healthy donors. Regulatory and stem cell-like memory subsets were isolated from only 8 patients and about 8 healthy donors, whereas naive and central memory subsets came from all 30 or so donors. Summary of the overall study and its limitations: In all four CD4+ subsets, TCRB CDR3 length was moderately but significantly shorter in type 1 diabetes patients. At VDJ recombination sites, type 1 diabetes patients had fewer insertions and more deleted nucleotides, which implies abnormalities in thymic rearrangement. Naive, central memory and regulatory TCRB repertoires appeared to be more alike among patients than among healthy donors. PCR might favor shorter templates, but patient and control samples were amplified and corrected together, so any skew would affect both groups equally. Because cDNA was sequenced instead of genomic DNA, activated cells with high expression could be over-represented, although the groups did not differ in activation or CD3 levels. Because small numbers of individuals were included in the HLA sub-analyses, any influence of HLA type on TCRB rearrangement was left unresolved.

This clone appeared a few times. Its antigen target is currently unknown. No much larger clone is present one base from it, and per-base qualities are unavailable. Other nucleotide sequences from this sample produce the same CDR3. Measured from the cysteine to the phenylalanine, the CDR3 is 13 residues long. The only DNA kept is the CDR3, 39 bases in frame from the first base. A distance of 7 bases separates the germline ends of V and J, which lose 1 base and 3 bases respectively. The germline V gene yields SGHRS for CDR1 and YFSETQ for CDR2. The High Capacity cDNA Reverse Transcription Kit was used to reverse transcribe all of the isolated RNA, meaning that expressed TCRB transcripts were what got sequenced. Deep immunoSEQ sequencing was applied to naive, central memory and regulatory T cell samples, giving an average of roughly 3.5 million total reads per sample. After sorted cells were lysed in RLT buffer, RNA was extracted with DNase-treated RNeasy Micro or Mini kits, with the choice depending on cell number. Each cell subset was processed separately to prevent cross-contamination, with patient and healthy donor samples processed together. The immunoSEQ multiplex PCR was used to amplify TCRB sequences from cDNA, yielding 87-bp fragments that span the CDR3 region. Sequencing of the amplicons was done on the Illumina HiSeq platform. The authors processed their data as follows. PCR bias was corrected computationally using synthetic template baselines, and reads within Hamming distance 2 were collapsed, with unmergeable singletons discarded. Reads were aligned to IMGT to assign V, D and J genes, CDR3 length, and insertions or deletions at six rearrangement sites. Within each subset, clonotype counts were normalized to sorted cell number, after which true diversity and Gini coefficients were computed with the tcR R package. The overlap coefficient, calculated on TCRB nucleotide sequences, was used to measure repertoire sharing. Out-of-frame TCRB sequences from naive cells were analyzed as a proxy for the pre-selection repertoire. TCRdb re-hosts the immuneACCESS table, in-frame sequences only. Its copies lack some clones; in the studies checked, an unresolved V gene accounts for under half of them, and the cause for the rest is not known. V and J calls plus clone size are reproduced from that table; the DNA served to infer D and trimming. In all, the sample holds a few hundred thousand clones, and roughly 13% of those were seen once. Approximately 0.018% of the sample goes to the ten largest clones.

A single peripheral blood draw of 95 to 150 mL on average was collected from each donor into heparinised tubes. A BD FACSAria II was used to sort naive, central memory, regulatory and stem cell-like memory CD4+ T cells with a panel that included CD45RO, CCR7, CD25, CD127, CD95 and CD27. Every sorted population had a purity above 95%. Right away, PBMCs were isolated by Lymphoprep density gradient centrifugation and were stained directly, with no culture step. Samples were stained and sorted in pairs, with one healthy donor and one patient per experiment, so that batch effects were minimized. Specimen: naive CD4+ T cells from blood. The label giving this sample's cell subset or site can be read as: true naive CD4+ T cells. The sequence derives from a man younger than 40 with type 1 diabetes. Recombination joined TRBV5-1 with TRBJ1-1, and perhaps TRBD1 as D gene, on 5 matching bases. Here is the DNA: TGCGCCAGCAGCTTGAAAGGGGACACTGAAGCTTTCTTT. Translation gives CASSLKGDTEAFF.